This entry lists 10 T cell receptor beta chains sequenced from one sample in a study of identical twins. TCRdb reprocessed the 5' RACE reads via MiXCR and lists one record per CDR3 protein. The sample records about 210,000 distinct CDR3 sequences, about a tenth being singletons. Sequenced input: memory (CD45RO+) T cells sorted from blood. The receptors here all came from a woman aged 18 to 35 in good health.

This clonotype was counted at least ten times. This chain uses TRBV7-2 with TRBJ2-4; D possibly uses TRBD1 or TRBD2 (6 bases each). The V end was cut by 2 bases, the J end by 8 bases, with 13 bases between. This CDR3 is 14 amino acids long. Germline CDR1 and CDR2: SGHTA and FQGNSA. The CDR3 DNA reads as TGTGCCAGCAGCTTAACCCCGGGGGCGGACATTCAGTACTTC. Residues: CASSLTPGADIQYF.

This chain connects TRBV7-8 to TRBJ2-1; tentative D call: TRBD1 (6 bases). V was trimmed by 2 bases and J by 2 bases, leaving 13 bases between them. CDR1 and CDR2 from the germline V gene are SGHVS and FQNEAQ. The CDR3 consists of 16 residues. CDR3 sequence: CASSLSSRTAYNEQFF. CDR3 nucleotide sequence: TGTGCCAGCAGCTTAAGTAGCCGGACAGCCTACAATGAGCAGTTCTTC.

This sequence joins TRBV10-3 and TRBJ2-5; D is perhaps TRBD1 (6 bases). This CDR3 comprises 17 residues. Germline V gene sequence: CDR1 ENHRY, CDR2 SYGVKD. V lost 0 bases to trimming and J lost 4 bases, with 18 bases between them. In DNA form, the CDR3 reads TGTGCCATCAGTGAGTCGATGGCAGGGGAAGGGGCAGAGACCCAGTACTTC. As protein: CAISESMAGEGAETQYF.

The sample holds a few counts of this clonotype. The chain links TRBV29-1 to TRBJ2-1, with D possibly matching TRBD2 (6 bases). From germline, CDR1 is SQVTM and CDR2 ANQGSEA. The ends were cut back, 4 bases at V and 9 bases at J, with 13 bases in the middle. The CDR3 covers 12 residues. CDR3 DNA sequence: TGCAGCGTTGGGAGGCTAGCGACTGAGCAGTTCTTC. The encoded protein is CSVGRLATEQFF.

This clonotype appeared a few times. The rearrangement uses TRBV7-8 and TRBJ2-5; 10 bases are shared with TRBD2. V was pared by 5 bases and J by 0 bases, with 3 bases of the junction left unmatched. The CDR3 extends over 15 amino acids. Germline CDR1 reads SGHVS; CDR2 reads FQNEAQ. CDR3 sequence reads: CASSLSGGHQETQYF. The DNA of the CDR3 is TGTGCCAGCAGCCTTAGCGGGGGGCACCAAGAGACCCAGTACTTC.

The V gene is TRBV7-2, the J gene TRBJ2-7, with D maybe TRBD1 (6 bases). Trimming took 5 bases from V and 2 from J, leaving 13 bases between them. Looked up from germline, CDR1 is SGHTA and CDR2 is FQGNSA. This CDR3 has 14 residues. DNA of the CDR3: TGTGCCAGCAGCCGACGGACAGCACCCTACGAGCAGTACTTC. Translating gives CASSRRTAPYEQYF. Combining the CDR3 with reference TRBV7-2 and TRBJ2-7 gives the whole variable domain GAGVSQSPSNKVTEKGKDVELRCDPISGHTALYWYRQSLGQGLEFLIYFQGNSAPDKSGLPSDRFSAERTGGSVSTLTIQRTQQEDSAVYLCASSRRTAPYEQYFGPGTRLTVT.

The CDR3 DNA sequence: TGCGCCAGCAGCCAAGGAGGGCAAGAGACCCAGTACTTC. Its protein product is CASSQGGQETQYF. The V gene is TRBV4-1, the J gene TRBJ2-5; the D gene is possibly TRBD2 (5 bases). V lost 1 base and J lost 2, with 5 bases in between. Looked up from germline, CDR1 is MGHRA and CDR2 is YSYEKL. The CDR3 length is 13 residues.

CDR3 sequence (DNA): TGTGCCAGCAGCTTAGCGCGGACTAGCGGGGGTCCCACAGATACGCAGTATTTT. This gives the protein CASSLARTSGGPTDTQYF. The rearrangement joins TRBV11-1 to TRBJ2-3; 13 bases line up with TRBD2. Trimming removed 0 bases from V and 2 bases from J; junction bases left unmatched: 5. Germline loops: CDR1 SGHAT, CDR2 FQDESV (reference sequence). This CDR3 is 18 amino acids long. The variable domain in full, completed from reference TRBV11-1 and TRBJ2-3, reads EAEVAQSPRYKITEKSQAVAFWCDPISGHATLYWYRQILGQGPELLVQFQDESVVDDSQLPKDRFSAERLKGVDSTLKIQPAELGDSAMYLCASSLARTSGGPTDTQYFGPGTRLTVL.

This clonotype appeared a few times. The CDR3 DNA reads TGTGCCAGCAGTTCCGGGACAGGGGATTCACCCCTCCACTTT. It codes for CASSSGTGDSPLHF. The rearrangement links TRBV2 to TRBJ1-6; 10 bases match TRBD1. Germline V gene sequence: CDR1 SNHLY, CDR2 FYNNEI. The trim removed 5 bases at V and 8 bases at J, leaving 3 bases unmatched. The CDR3 totals 14 residues.

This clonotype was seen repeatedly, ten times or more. The CDR3 spells CSASKGRDTGELFF. The DNA of the CDR3 is TGCAGTGCTAGCAAGGGGCGGGACACCGGGGAGCTGTTTTTT. This chain links TRBV20-1 with TRBJ2-2; D may correspond to TRBD1 or TRBD2 (5 bases each). Trimming left V 3 bases short and J 3 bases short, with 11 bases between. The CDR3 covers 14 residues. Germline V gene sequence: CDR1 DFQATT, CDR2 SNEGSKA (reference sequence).